The TCR beta chain under discussion was sequenced for a study of T cell responses to AZD1222 COVID-19 vaccine. Per the germline V gene, CDR1 is LNHDA and CDR2 is SQIVND (reference sequence). Trimming removed 2 bases from V and 0 bases from J, with 11 bases in between. The CDR3 is made up of 17 amino acids. For this clone: The antigen is not known.

The method was immunoSEQ multiplex PCR; TCRdb's version includes in-frame clones alone and lacks a portion of them. The data contain under 95,000 clones, roughly 90% of them singletons. Study observations and caveats: The CD4 TCRs associated with vaccination extended across spike and predominated at 160-218 and 743-854. Scientists sampled the repertoires only once the peak T cell response had passed.

The chain couples TRBV19 to TRBJ2-6; D is undetermined. The receptor's source is an adult who received the AZD1222 COVID-19 vaccine. The sequences come from peripheral blood, collected 28 days after the second AZD1222 dose. The CDR3 region has the DNA TGTGCCAGTAGTATACAGCAGAGGCCCTCTGGGGCCAACGTCCTGACTTTC. Translation gives CASSIQQRPSGANVLTF.